The 31 T cell receptor beta chains below were found in one sample sequenced in a study of T cell repertoires in cytomegalovirus infection. Each CDR3 protein gets one entry after TCRdb re-called the reads with MiXCR. Here the sample spans about 490,000 distinct CDR3 sequences, approximately 25% being singletons. Source material: PBMCs. The receptors derive from a human donor in good health (CMV status not recorded). Some clones in this sample may be carry-over from other donors' samples.

In its sample, this clonotype was seen many times. This sequence joins TRBV7-2 and TRBJ2-1, with TRBD2 identical over 11 bases. Germline lookup yields CDR1 SGHTA and CDR2 FQGNSA. The V gene end was trimmed by 6 bases and the J gene end by 10 bases; junction bases not matched to a gene: 8. The CDR3 extends over 14 amino acids. DNA of the CDR3: TGTGCCAGCAGTCCACTAGCGGGAGTGGGAGAGCAGTTCTTC. It yields the protein CASSPLAGVGEQFF.

The rearrangement uses TRBV11-2 and TRBJ2-3; 10 bases fit TRBD2. CDR1 and CDR2 from the germline V gene are SGHAT and FQNNGV. J was trimmed by 4 bases and V by 1 base; bases with no gene match: 8. The CDR3 spans 17 residues. The CDR3 DNA reads TGTGCCAGCAGCTTAGGATGGAGCGGGAGGGCTCCAGATACGCAGTATTTT. Translation gives CASSLGWSGRAPDTQYF.

The J gene is TRBJ2-5, the V gene TRBV11-2; D possibly uses TRBD1 or TRBD2 (6 bases each). Trimming shortened V by 4 bases and J by 0 bases, and 15 bases separated the two germline ends. The CDR3 consists of 16 residues. Germline-derived CDR1 and CDR2 are SGHAT and FQNNGV. Written as DNA, the CDR3 is TGTGCCAGCAGCTACGACAGGAGCGGGTACCAAGAGACCCAGTACTTC. Translated, it gives CASSYDRSGYQETQYF.

The chain joins TRBV2 to TRBJ2-6, with D hard to call. The germline gives CDR1 SNHLY, CDR2 FYNNEI. Trimming removed 7 bases from V and 2 bases from J, with 15 bases in between. The CDR3 totals 16 residues. The CDR3 region has the DNA TGTGCCAGCACCCTCGGAGCTACAACTGGGGCCAACGTCCTGACTTTC. It yields the protein CASTLGATTGANVLTF. The full variable domain, in which reference TRBV2 and TRBJ2-6 provide the parts outside the CDR3, is EPEVTQTPSHQVTQMGQEVILRCVPISNHLYFYWYRQILGQKVEFLVSFYNNEISEKSEIFDDQFSVERPDGSNFTLKIRSTKLEDSAMYFCASTLGATTGANVLTFGAGSRLTVL.

This chain uses TRBV18 with TRBJ2-7, with unresolved D. Trimming left V 4 bases short and J 3 bases short, with 13 bases between. Looked up from germline, CDR1 is KGHSH and CDR2 is LQKENI. This CDR3 has 14 residues. CDR3 region: CASSLYGKYYEQYF. CDR3 DNA: TGTGCCAGCTCACTGTATGGTAAATACTACGAGCAGTACTTC.

The chain is built from TRBV27 and TRBJ2-7, with D possibly matching TRBD2 (5 bases). V lost 2 bases, J lost 5 bases, and 19 bases lay in between. The CDR3 extends over 16 amino acids. Germline assignment: CDR1 MNHEY and CDR2 SMNVEV (reference sequence). The CDR3 region is CASSLGPPREGHEQYF. In nucleotides, the CDR3 is TGTGCCAGCAGTTTAGGTCCCCCAAGAGAGGGCCACGAGCAGTACTTC.

This clonotype was observed a few times. This chain uses TRBV30 with TRBJ1-1; TRBD1 matches 7 bases. Germline CDR1 GTSNPN, CDR2 SVGIG (reference sequence). After removal of 1 base from V and 7 bases from J, the junction contained 3 bases not matched to a gene. The CDR3 covers 12 residues. The CDR3 bases are TGTGCCTGGAGTGCACAGGGGATTGAAGCTTTCTTT. Translated, it gives CAWSAQGIEAFF.

This clonotype appeared a few times. The rearrangement uses TRBV12-3 or TRBV12-4 and TRBJ2-3, with TRBD1 identical over 9 bases. The CDR3 has 15 residues. Trimming at V came to 6 bases and at J to 1 base, leaving 5 bases not matched to a gene. The CDR3 region has the DNA TGTGCCAGCAGGGTACAGGGGGCTGGCACAGATACGCAGTATTTT. Residues: CASRVQGAGTDTQYF.

The chain uses TRBV5-6 and TRBJ1-2; D ambiguous. Germline V lookup: CDR1 SGHDT, CDR2 YYEEEE. V lost 0 bases and J 4 bases, leaving 13 bases between the germline ends. The length of the CDR3 is 15 residues. This CDR3 reads CASSLARRGTYGYTF. CDR3 coding DNA: TGTGCCAGCAGCTTGGCCAGGCGCGGCACCTATGGCTACACCTTC.

This clonotype occurred a few times. The gene calls are TRBV7-2 and TRBJ2-1; no definite D call. This CDR3 is 15 amino acids long. V shed 2 bases and J shed 1 base, with 9 bases lying between them. CDR1 and CDR2 from the germline V gene are SGHTA and FQGNSA. CDR3 nucleotide sequence: TGTGCCAGCAGCTTAAATCGGGTTTCCTACAATGAGCAGTTCTTC. This translates into CASSLNRVSYNEQFF.

This clonotype was seen a handful of times. The chain is built from TRBV4-3 and TRBJ1-1; D call uncertain. The ends were cut back, 0 bases at V and 8 bases at J, with 16 bases in the middle. This CDR3 is built from 15 residues. Germline CDR1 and CDR2: LGHNA and YSLEER. The CDR3 region is CASSQEAGRVGEAFF. The CDR3 nucleotides are TGCGCCAGCAGCCAAGAAGCGGGAAGGGTGGGAGAAGCTTTCTTT.

This clonotype appeared a few times. V is TRBV7-2 and J is TRBJ2-7; the match to TRBD2 covers 7 bases. With V trimmed by 6 bases and J by 2 bases, 13 bases remained unmatched. CDR1 and CDR2 (germline): SGHTA, FQGNSA. The CDR3 has 16 amino acids. The DNA for the CDR3 is TGTGCCAGCAGTTGTGCTAGCGGAGACCCTCCCTACGAGCAGTACGTC. Protein: CASSCASGDPPYEQYV.

This clonotype was counted many times. The rearrangement uses TRBV11-2 and TRBJ2-1; no definite D call. The CDR3 runs 15 residues. V was shortened by 1 base and J by 5 bases, with 12 bases between the two germline ends. CDR1 is SGHAT and CDR2 is FQNNGV in the germline V gene. In DNA, the CDR3 is TGTGCCAGCAGCTTAGCGGGTGCCAACCACAATGAGCAGTTCTTC. Its protein is CASSLAGANHNEQFF.

This clonotype was counted only a few times. The chain recombines TRBV29-1 with TRBJ2-2; 7 positions match TRBD1. CDR1 is SQVTM and CDR2 is ANQGSEA in the germline V gene. The CDR3 is 11 amino acids. The V gene end was trimmed by 7 bases and the J gene end by 6 bases; junction bases not matched to a gene: 2. In DNA form, the CDR3 reads TGCAGCGGTGGACAGGCCGGGGAGCTGTTTTTT. Its translation: CSGGQAGELFF.

This clonotype was seen many times. The genes are TRBV7-2 and TRBJ1-5, with D possibly TRBD1 on 5 matching bases. V was pared by 5 bases and J by 0 bases, with 11 bases between. Germline lookup yields CDR1 SGHTA and CDR2 FQGNSA. The CDR3 contains 15 residues. CDR3 loop: CASSPGPGSNQPQHF. The CDR3 nucleotides read TGTGCCAGCAGCCCAGGGCCCGGTAGCAATCAGCCCCAGCATTTT. The variable domain in full, completed from reference TRBV7-2 and TRBJ1-5, reads GAGVSQSPSNKVTEKGKDVELRCDPISGHTALYWYRQSLGQGLEFLIYFQGNSAPDKSGLPSDRFSAERTGGSVSTLTIQRTQQEDSAVYLCASSPGPGSNQPQHFGDGTRLSIL.

This clonotype was counted only a few times. The chain links TRBV7-2 to TRBJ2-1; weak D call: TRBD1 (6 bases). CDR3 length: 17 residues. Germline V gene lookup returns CDR1 SGHTA and CDR2 FQGNSA. Trimming cost V 0 bases and J 2 bases, with 14 bases left between them. CDR3 residues: CASSLAQVGGTYNEQFF. The CDR3 DNA reads as TGTGCCAGCAGCTTAGCCCAAGTAGGGGGAACCTACAATGAGCAGTTCTTC.

This clonotype was counted at least ten times. J is TRBJ2-1 and V is TRBV7-9; D uncertain. V was pared by 6 bases and J by 0 bases, with 12 bases between. CDR3 length: 15 residues. CDR1 is SEHNR and CDR2 is FQNEAQ in the germline V gene (reference sequence). CDR3 region: CASRRSESSYNEQFF. The DNA for the CDR3 is TGTGCCAGCAGGCGGTCGGAGAGCTCCTACAATGAGCAGTTCTTC.

This clonotype showed up many times. The chain joins TRBV7-9 to TRBJ2-7; 9 bases match TRBD1. The CDR3 has 15 amino acids. Unmatched junction bases numbered 8, after V lost 4 bases and J lost 4 bases. The germline V gene encodes CDR1 SEHNR and CDR2 FQNEAQ (reference sequence). The CDR3 protein is CASSSDRDRVYEQYF. CDR3 in DNA: TGTGCCAGCAGCTCCGACCGGGACAGGGTATACGAGCAGTACTTC.

The chain uses TRBV14 and TRBJ2-1; D uncertain. V was trimmed by 7 bases and J by 0 bases, leaving 13 bases between them. Germline V gene lookup returns CDR1 SGHDN and CDR2 FVKESK. The CDR3 covers 15 residues. The CDR3 loop is CASTRLVSSYNEQFF. The CDR3 region has the DNA TGTGCCAGCACCAGACTCGTTAGCTCCTACAATGAGCAGTTCTTC. Supplemented by reference TRBV14 and TRBJ2-1, the full variable domain reads EAGVTQFPSHSVIEKGQTVTLRCDPISGHDNLYWYRRVMGKEIKFLLHFVKESKQDESGMPNNRFLAERTGGTYSTLKVQPAELEDSGVYFCASTRLVSSYNEQFFGPGTRLTVL.

This clonotype came up a few times. The chain links TRBV5-5 to TRBJ2-1; 8 bases are a match to TRBD1. J gave up 6 bases and V 3 bases, and 8 bases lay outside the gene matches. This CDR3 has 15 amino acids. CDR1 is SGHKS and CDR2 is YYEKEE in the germline V gene (reference sequence). The CDR3 region is CASSYARGPGNEQFF. The CDR3 bases are TGTGCCAGCAGCTACGCCAGGGGGCCGGGCAATGAGCAGTTCTTC.

This clonotype showed up just a few times. The chain carries TRBV7-9 and TRBJ2-1, with 8 nucleotides matching TRBD1. The CDR3 covers 15 residues. With V trimmed by 3 bases and J by 12 bases, 13 bases remained unmatched. Germline CDR1 SEHNR, CDR2 FQNEAQ (reference sequence). CDR3 amino acids: CASSFGTGSSMGQFF. The CDR3, as DNA: TGTGCCAGCAGCTTCGGGACAGGTTCCTCAATGGGGCAGTTCTTC.

The table lists this clonotype with many counts. J is TRBJ1-5 and V is TRBV9; D is uncertain. Germline V gene data show CDR1 as SGDLS and CDR2 as YYNGEE. Trimming cost V 6 bases and J 9 bases, with 10 bases left between them. The CDR3 runs to 11 residues. Written as DNA, the CDR3 is TGTGCCAGCATGCGAGGTCGGCCCCAGCATTTT. Its protein is CASMRGRPQHF.

CDR3 loop: CASSVGSRMNTEAFF. CDR3 in DNA: TGTGCCAGCAGTGTTGGCAGCCGCATGAACACTGAAGCTTTCTTT. The rearrangement links TRBV25-1 to TRBJ1-1; no clear D. The CDR3 has 15 amino acids. V was shortened by 4 bases and J by 0 bases, with 12 bases between the two germline ends. Germline V gene sequence: CDR1 MGHDK, CDR2 SYGVNS.

The V call is TRBV6-1, the J call TRBJ2-1, with 7 bases aligning to TRBD1. The CDR3 spans 15 residues. Germline loops: CDR1 MNHNS, CDR2 SASEGT. The ends lost 8 bases at V and 2 bases at J; junction bases unmatched: 9. The CDR3 DNA follows: TGTGCCAGCGGTAAAGGACAGGAACCCTACAATGAGCAGTTCTTC. This translates into CASGKGQEPYNEQFF.

This clonotype showed up just a few times. This sequence joins TRBV28 and TRBJ1-1, with a weak D call TRBD1 (5 bases). CDR3 size: 12 residues. CDR1 is MDHEN and CDR2 is SYDVKM in the germline V gene. V was trimmed by 6 bases and J by 4 bases, leaving 9 bases between them. CDR3 region: CASSVGGTEAFF. In DNA, the CDR3 is TGTGCCAGCAGCGTCGGGGGCACTGAAGCTTTCTTT. The whole variable domain, filled in from reference TRBV28 and TRBJ1-1, reads DVKVTQSSRYLVKRTGEKVFLECVQDMDHENMFWYRQDPGLGLRLIYFSYDVKMKEKGDIPEGYSVSREKKERFSLILESASTNQTSMYLCASSVGGTEAFFGQGTRLTVV.

The chain uses TRBV7-9 and TRBJ2-4; 10 nucleotides line up with TRBD1. Trimming at V came to 4 bases and at J to 9 bases, leaving 12 bases not matched to a gene. The CDR3 is 16 amino acids. The germline gives CDR1 SEHNR, CDR2 FQNEAQ (reference sequence). CDR3 sequence (DNA): TGTGCCAGCAGCTCGACCCCGGGACAGGGGTATGCCATTCAGTACTTC. It encodes CASSSTPGQGYAIQYF.

There are a few counts of this clonotype. The chain carries TRBV4-1 and TRBJ1-1; tentatively, D is TRBD1 (5 bases). Germline lookup yields CDR1 MGHRA and CDR2 YSYEKL. This CDR3 has 16 residues. The V gene lost 0 bases and the J gene lost 5 bases, with 16 bases spanning the gap. CDR3 nucleotide sequence: TGCGCCAGCAGCCAAGAAAGAAGGGGCCGAGGAACTGAAGCTTTCTTT. It encodes CASSQERRGRGTEAFF.

This clonotype showed up many times. The genes are TRBV7-2 and TRBJ2-7; no clear D. CDR1 SGHTA and CDR2 FQGNSA come from the germline V gene. This CDR3 has 14 amino acids. V was shortened by 4 bases and J by 1 base, with 11 bases between the two germline ends. The CDR3, as DNA: TGTGCCAGCAGCTCTCCCATTAAATCCTACGAGCAGTACTTC. Translated: CASSSPIKSYEQYF.

The rearrangement uses TRBV19 and TRBJ1-5; weak D call: TRBD1 (6 bases). Per germline, CDR1 LNHDA and CDR2 SQIVND (reference sequence). The CDR3 extends over 17 amino acids. V was cut by 6 bases and J by 2 bases, with 20 bases left in between. CDR3 residues: CASRPDRFRFGNQPQHF. Written as DNA, the CDR3 is TGTGCCAGTAGACCAGACAGGTTTCGATTTGGCAATCAGCCCCAGCATTTT.

This chain joins TRBV6-4 and TRBJ1-1; no clear D gene. Germline V gives CDR1 MRHNA, CDR2 SNTAGT. Trimming pared 8 bases from V and 3 bases from J, leaving 16 bases between. CDR3 length: 14 amino acids. The CDR3 DNA sequence: TGTGCCAGCCGACACAGATCGTCTGACACTGAAGCTTTCTTT. Its translation: CASRHRSSDTEAFF.

The chain links TRBV10-3 to TRBJ1-4; D gene unclear. This CDR3 has 13 residues. Germline CDR1 and CDR2: ENHRY and SYGVKD. V lost 5 bases and J 7 bases, leaving 11 bases between the germline ends. The CDR3 DNA reads TGTGCCATCAGTTTGCAAAGTGGTGAAAAACTGTTTTTT. It encodes CAISLQSGEKLFF.